The 28 T cell receptor beta chains given below trace back to one sample, sequenced in a study of regulatory T cells in long-lasting Graves disease. Indicated time point: newly diagnosed GD, antithyroid drugs for less than 3 months. The TCR library used RNA extracted from PBMCs. Arm-PCR of CDR3 regions and iRepertoire HTBI primers were the basis on which TCR beta libraries were built. TCRdb reprocessed the multiplex PCR reads with MiXCR, giving one entry per CDR3 protein. Among roughly 520,000 distinct CDR3 sequences listed, approximately 12% were seen once. This same sample was also part of a study on T cells in Graves' hyperthyroidism and ophthalmopathy.

Sequenced material: peripheral blood mononuclear cells (PBMCs), taken at new diagnosis, from a patient treated with antithyroid drugs. The receptors originated from a woman in her twenties or thirties with Graves disease.

This clonotype has ten or more counts. The V and J genes are TRBV2 and TRBJ2-2; 14 bases map to TRBD2. Germline V CDR1 and CDR2: SNHLY, FYNNEI. CDR3 length: 19 residues. The V segment lost 6 bases and the J segment 3 bases; nucleotides outside the gene matches: 12. CDR3 in amino acids: CASSGRGGLAGGYTGELFF. The DNA for the CDR3 is TGTGCCAGCAGCGGGAGAGGAGGACTAGCGGGAGGATACACCGGGGAGCTGTTTTTT.

This clonotype has a count of ten or more. The rearrangement joins TRBV4-1 to TRBJ1-4; D remains unclear. This CDR3 has 15 amino acids. Trimming pared 5 bases from V and 8 bases from J, leaving 18 bases between. CDR1 is MGHRA and CDR2 is YSYEKL in the germline V gene. The CDR3, as DNA: TGCGCCAGCAGCTTAAGAGACACTGGAGGCGAAAAACTGTTTTTT. Its protein is CASSLRDTGGEKLFF.

This clonotype was counted only a few times. The J gene is TRBJ2-3, the V gene TRBV24-1; 7 bases fit TRBD2. The germline CDR1 and CDR2 sequences are KGHDR and SFDVKD. The CDR3 is 13 amino acids. The trim removed 7 bases at V and 1 base at J, leaving 1 base unmatched. The CDR3 DNA reads TGTGCCACCAGCCTAGCGGGCACAGATACGCAGTATTTT. Translated: CATSLAGTDTQYF.

This clonotype showed up many times. The chain combines TRBV11-3 with TRBJ1-4; D gene uncertain. The ends were cut back, 1 base at V and 6 bases at J, with 15 bases in the middle. The germline V gene encodes CDR1 SGHNT and CDR2 YENEEA. CDR3 length: 16 amino acids. The CDR3 is CASSLGTRSMYEKLFF. The CDR3 DNA reads as TGTGCCAGCAGCTTAGGTACCAGGAGCATGTATGAAAAACTGTTTTTT.

This clonotype was seen only a few times. This chain uses TRBV19 with TRBJ2-5; D uncertain. V was cut by 3 bases and J by 0 bases, with 17 bases left in between. The germline gives CDR1 LNHDA, CDR2 SQIVND (reference sequence). The CDR3 consists of 17 residues. This CDR3 reads CASSMFRPLTNQETQYF. The CDR3 coding sequence is TGTGCCAGTAGTATGTTTCGACCCCTAACAAACCAAGAGACCCAGTACTTC.

This clonotype was recorded at least ten times. This chain links TRBV11-2 with TRBJ1-4; 12 nucleotides align to TRBD1. CDR1 and CDR2 (germline): SGHAT, FQNNGV. The trim removed 7 bases at V and 3 bases at J, leaving 6 bases unmatched. The CDR3 sequence is 16 residues long. In nucleotides, the CDR3 is TGTGCCAGCACCTCGGGACAGGGGGCCGCTAATGAAAAACTGTTTTTT. Its protein product is CASTSGQGAANEKLFF.

This clonotype was detected ten times or more. V is TRBV25-1 and J is TRBJ2-7; 7 bases align to TRBD1. Germline CDR1 and CDR2: MGHDK and SYGVNS. V lost 2 bases to trimming and J lost 3 bases; unmatched junction nucleotides: 7. This CDR3 is built from 15 residues. Here the CDR3 reads CASSEEGAGIYEQYF. The CDR3 DNA is TGTGCCAGCAGTGAAGAGGGGGCTGGGATCTACGAGCAGTACTTC.

V usage is TRBV25-1 and J usage is TRBJ1-4; no clear D gene. In germline, CDR1 is MGHDK, CDR2 SYGVNS. V lost 3 bases and J 8 bases, leaving 13 bases between the germline ends. The CDR3 is 14 residues long. Written as DNA, the CDR3 is TGTGCCAGCAGTGACCAGCAAACATGGGAAAAACTGTTTTTT. Translating gives CASSDQQTWEKLFF.

The V call is TRBV7-9, the J call TRBJ2-2; 8 bases fit TRBD1. CDR3 size: 15 residues. From germline, CDR1 is SEHNR and CDR2 FQNEAQ (reference sequence). Trimming cost V 6 bases and J 3 bases; bases outside gene matches: 6. The DNA of the CDR3 is TGTGCCAGCAGACCGACGACAGGGGACACCGGGGAGCTGTTTTTT. It is translated as CASRPTTGDTGELFF.

This clonotype was seen ten or more times. The chain uses TRBV11-1 and TRBJ1-1; no firm D call. V lost 2 bases to trimming and J lost 5 bases, with 3 bases between them. CDR1 and CDR2 from the germline V gene are SGHAT and FQDESV (reference sequence). The CDR3 totals 11 residues. The CDR3 DNA reads TGTGCCAGCAGCTTAAAGACTGAAGCTTTCTTT. This sequence encodes CASSLKTEAFF.

This clonotype has a count of ten or more. The CDR3 loop is CSALNRDRATYEQYF. CDR3 nucleotide sequence: TGCAGTGCCCTGAACAGGGACAGGGCCACCTACGAGCAGTACTTC. V gene TRBV20-1 combines with J gene TRBJ2-7; 9 nucleotides align to TRBD1. Germline CDR1 reads DFQATT; CDR2 reads SNEGSKA (reference sequence). V was clipped by 6 bases and J by 2 bases; unmatched bases: 11. The CDR3 runs to 15 residues.

The V and J genes are TRBV25-1 and TRBJ2-5; a possible D gene is TRBD1 (7 bases). Germline V lookup: CDR1 MGHDK, CDR2 SYGVNS. Trimming took 10 bases from V and 6 from J, leaving 15 bases between them. The length of the CDR3 is 12 residues. DNA for the CDR3: TGTGCCACAGGGGGGCAGGCGCAGACCCAGTACTTC. Protein: CATGGQAQTQYF.

The CDR3 nucleotides read TGTGCCAGCAGTCACGGACTAGCGGGGACCCAAGAGACCCAGTACTTC. Amino acids: CASSHGLAGTQETQYF. J is TRBJ2-5 and V is TRBV27; TRBD2 matches 12 bases. J lost 1 base, V lost 5 bases, and 5 bases had no gene match. The germline CDR1 and CDR2 sequences are MNHEY and SMNVEV (reference sequence). The CDR3 runs 16 residues.

At least ten counts were recorded for this clonotype. The V call is TRBV2, the J call TRBJ2-7; perhaps TRBD2 as D (5 bases). The CDR3 loop spans 13 amino acids. The germline V and J ends were trimmed by 6 bases and 4 bases, with 13 bases remaining between them. Per the germline V gene, CDR1 is SNHLY and CDR2 is FYNNEI. CDR3 loop: CASSPSLKYEQYF. The CDR3 nucleotides read TGTGCCAGCAGCCCTAGCTTAAAGTACGAGCAGTACTTC.

This clonotype was seen ten or more times. As DNA, the CDR3 is TGTGCCGGGGAGACAGGCTTAAACACCGGGGAGCTGTTTTTT. Translated, it gives CAGETGLNTGELFF. This chain links TRBV2 with TRBJ2-2, with TRBD1 as a possible D gene (6 bases). The CDR3 runs to 14 residues. The germline V and J ends were trimmed by 11 bases and 2 bases, with 15 bases remaining between them. CDR1 is SNHLY, CDR2 FYNNEI, per germline.

This sequence joins TRBV27 and TRBJ2-7; 9 bases line up with TRBD2. Germline lookup yields CDR1 MNHEY and CDR2 SMNVEV (reference sequence). CDR3 length equals 16 residues. V trimming: 7 bases; J trimming: 4 bases; junction bases outside the gene matches: 14. The CDR3: CASTPLGASGIYEQYF. The CDR3 region has the DNA TGTGCCAGCACCCCCCTAGGGGCTAGCGGGATTTACGAGCAGTACTTC.

Many counts were recorded for this clonotype. The chain recombines TRBV7-2 with TRBJ2-3, with 10 bases fitting TRBD2. The CDR3 loop spans 16 amino acids. Germline-derived CDR1 and CDR2 are SGHTA and FQGNSA. The V segment lost 4 bases and the J segment 5 bases; nucleotides outside the gene matches: 9. CDR3 protein: CASSWVAGGPRDTQYF. The CDR3 DNA sequence: TGTGCCAGCAGCTGGGTAGCGGGAGGCCCTAGAGATACGCAGTATTTT.

The V call is TRBV14, the J call TRBJ2-5; 9 bases agree with TRBD1. CDR1 and CDR2 from the germline V gene are SGHDN and FVKESK. Trimming removed 4 bases from V and 5 bases from J; junction bases left unmatched: 11. The CDR3 runs to 16 residues. CDR3 in amino acids: CASSRSGTGIRETQYF. The CDR3 coding sequence is TGTGCCAGCAGCCGAAGCGGGACAGGGATCAGGGAGACCCAGTACTTC.

At least ten counts were recorded for this clonotype. The CDR3 sequence is CASSYGGINQPQHF. CDR3 nucleotide sequence: TGTGCCAGCAGTTACGGTGGGATAAATCAGCCCCAGCATTTT. The V and J genes are TRBV6-5 and TRBJ1-5; D remains unclear. Germline lookup yields CDR1 MNHEY and CDR2 SVGAGI. Between the trimmed V and J ends, which lost 2 bases and 4 bases, there was a span of 9 bases. This CDR3 comprises 14 residues.

In nucleotides, the CDR3 is TGTGCCAGCAGCGAAGAGGGCAGAGGGTACTCTGGGGCCAACGTCCTGACTTTC. As protein: CASSEEGRGYSGANVLTF. The chain couples TRBV9 to TRBJ2-6, with a weak D call TRBD2 (5 bases). The CDR3 is 18 amino acids. CDR1 is SGDLS, CDR2 YYNGEE, per germline. With 3 bases removed from V and 0 bases from J, the gap between germline ends came to 16 bases.

This clonotype came up many times. This chain connects TRBV28 to TRBJ1-2; tentative D call: TRBD1 (5 bases). CDR3 length: 15 residues. The ends were cut back, 3 bases at V and 4 bases at J, with 15 bases in the middle. Germline-derived CDR1 and CDR2 are MDHEN and SYDVKM. The CDR3: CASSFTAARGYGYTF. The CDR3, as DNA: TGTGCCAGCAGTTTCACGGCAGCTAGGGGCTATGGCTACACCTTC.

This clonotype occurred many times. J is TRBJ2-3 and V is TRBV12-3 or TRBV12-4; tentatively, D is TRBD1 (5 bases). This CDR3 comprises 17 residues. Trimming took off 4 bases at V and 3 bases at J, with 20 bases between the two ends. The CDR3 DNA sequence: TGTGCCAGCAGTTCGACCAACTCAGGGCGAGGAACAGATACGCAGTATTTT. Amino acids: CASSSTNSGRGTDTQYF.

This clonotype was counted many times. The chain is built from TRBV25-1 and TRBJ1-1; D remains ambiguous. Germline V gene lookup returns CDR1 MGHDK and CDR2 SYGVNS. Trimming took 7 bases from V and 1 from J, leaving 10 bases between them. The CDR3 has 13 residues. This CDR3 is CASKDNKNTEAFF. Written as DNA, the CDR3 is TGTGCCAGCAAAGACAACAAGAACACTGAAGCTTTCTTT. Full variable domain (rest looked up from reference TRBV25-1 and TRBJ1-1): EADIYQTPRYLVIGTGKKITLECSQTMGHDKMYWYQQDPGMELHLIHYSYGVNSTEKGDLSSESTVSRIRTEHFPLTLESARPSHTSQYLCASKDNKNTEAFFGQGTRLTVV.

The gene calls are TRBV19 and TRBJ2-2; tentative D call: TRBD2 (6 bases). Trimming pared 7 bases from V and 1 base from J, leaving 10 bases between. This CDR3 region has 14 residues. Germline CDR1 LNHDA, CDR2 SQIVND (reference sequence). The CDR3 DNA reads as TGTGCCAGTAAGAACGGGAGGAACACCGGGGAGCTGTTTTTT. It codes for CASKNGRNTGELFF.

The table lists this clonotype with many counts. The CDR3 DNA reads as TGCAGCGTTGAAGAGGCTGGACAGAGCTACGAGCAGTACTTC. This translates into CSVEEAGQSYEQYF. The chain has TRBV29-1 and TRBJ2-7; a weak D match, TRBD1 (6 bases). The CDR3 length is 14 residues. Germline lookup yields CDR1 SQVTM and CDR2 ANQGSEA. The V end was cut by 0 bases, the J end by 3 bases, with 12 bases between.

The table lists this clonotype with a few counts. This chain links TRBV27 with TRBJ2-7; TRBD1 might be the D (6 bases). The V gene's germline CDR1 is MNHEY and CDR2 SMNVEV (reference sequence). Trimming removed 2 bases at V and 0 bases at J, with 11 bases between. There are 15 residues in the CDR3. In nucleotides, the CDR3 is TGTGCCAGCAGTTTACCAGACAGGATCTCCTACGAGCAGTACTTC. It specifies CASSLPDRISYEQYF.

This clonotype was seen a handful of times. The gene calls are TRBV27 and TRBJ2-3; the match to TRBD2 covers 12 bases. This CDR3 has 15 amino acids. Germline V gene sequence: CDR1 MNHEY, CDR2 SMNVEV (reference sequence). The trim removed 3 bases at V and 5 bases at J, leaving 3 bases unmatched. The CDR3 sequence is CASSLTSGSGDTQYF. The CDR3 nucleotides are TGTGCCAGCAGTTTGACTAGCGGGAGTGGAGATACGCAGTATTTT.

The sample holds many counts of this clonotype. V and J are TRBV18 and TRBJ2-7, with D possibly being TRBD2 (5 bases). V was pared by 6 bases and J by 3 bases, with 12 bases between. The CDR3 covers 13 residues. Germline CDR1 reads KGHSH; CDR2 reads LQKENI. Written as DNA, the CDR3 is TGTGCCAGCTCGCTCCCGGGGAGCTACGAGCAGTACTTC. Protein sequence: CASSLPGSYEQYF.